This T cell receptor beta chain stems from a study of graft-versus-host responses after intestinal transplantation. Across the whole study: Recipients received multivisceral, liver-intestinal, or isolated intestinal transplants.

Here immunoSEQ multiplex PCR was the method, and the copy in TCRdb shows in-frame clones only, minus some. The table lists 85,000 to 95,000 clones, about 93% of them singletons. Turning to this clone: Its specificity is unknown.

V was clipped by 4 bases and J by 0 bases; unmatched bases: 11. The CDR3 totals 18 residues. CDR1 and CDR2 (germline): MGHRA, YSYEKL. Study outcomes and limitations: Individuals who had graft-donor T cell macrochimerism had allografts that showed high graft-versus-host to host-versus-graft clonal ratios.

This TCR came from a human donor who received an intestinal transplant. This material consisted of unstimulated CD8+ T cells sorted from spleen or lymph node cells, taken before intestinal transplant. The rearrangement joins TRBV4-1 to TRBJ1-1; 10 nucleotides line up with TRBD1. Written as DNA, the CDR3 is TGCGCCAGCAGCCTTTTATCCCGGACAGGGGGAATGAACACTGAAGCTTTCTTT. This codes for CASSLLSRTGGMNTEAFF.